The rows below give T cell receptor beta chains drawn from one sample of a study of Tregs in tolerant kidney transplant recipients. Sequenced by immunoSEQ multiplex PCR; TCRdb stores in-frame clones only, minus some. The repertoire has 70,000 to 95,000 clones, around 93% of them found once; the top ten carry 0.34%. The sequences come from Tregs from blood, collected before the transplant. Receptors originate from a human donor who received a combined kidney and bone marrow transplant. Both conserved end residues are part of each CDR3. Fields, in order: D gene, clone size, J gene, V gene, CDR3 DNA, CDR3 protein. A D gene is named only where the DNA matches it firmly. Where a row states a size, it is once, few, many or the class of an expanded clone; other rows omit it.

>TRBD2|few|TRBJ2-3|TRBV9
TGTGCCAGCAGCGTAGACCCTACTAGCGGGAGGCCCGGAGGTACGCAGTATTTT
CASSVDPTSGRPGGTQYF
>NA|NA|TRBJ1-1|TRBV5-1
TGCGCCAGCAGCTTGGAGAGGGCTGAAGCTTTCTTT
CASSLERAEAFF
>TRBD2|NA|TRBJ2-5|TRBV7-2
TGTGCCAGCAGCTTGAACTTGGGGGGGAACCAAGAGACCCAGTACTTC
CASSLNLGGNQETQYF
>NA|NA|TRBJ2-3|TRBV28
TGTGCCAGCAGCCTATGGCAGGGAAGCACAGATACGCAGTATTTT
CASSLWQGSTDTQYF
>NA|NA|TRBJ2-5|TRBV13
TGTGCCAGCAGTCTTAGTGAGACCCAGTACTTC
CASSLSETQYF
>TRBD1|NA|TRBJ2-7|TRBV5-1
TGCGCCAGCTCCACCGGGACAGAGCACTACGAGCAGTACTTC
CASSTGTEHYEQYF
>TRBD2|NA|TRBJ2-3|TRBV7-2
TGTGCCAGCAGCTCGGAGCGGGGGCCGAGGAAAGATACGCAGTATTTT
CASSSERGPRKDTQYF
>TRBD2|NA|TRBJ2-7|TRBV6-4
TGTGCCAGCAGTAAGGAGGCGGGAGGGTACGAGCAGTACTTC
CASSKEAGGYEQYF
>TRBD2|NA|TRBJ2-7|TRBV9
TGTGCCAGCAGCGTTAGCGGGGGCGCCGGGGGTGAGCAGTACTTC
CASSVSGGAGGEQYF
>NA|once|TRBJ1-2|TRBV30
TGTGCCTGGAGTGTATACGGGGGTGGCTACACCTTC
CAWSVYGGGYTF
>NA|NA|TRBJ2-3|TRBV7-2
TGTGCCAGCAGCCCAGGGGGGAGGGATACGCAGTATTTT
CASSPGGRDTQYF
>TRBD2|NA|TRBJ2-1|TRBV7-2
TGTGCCAGCAGCTCGGGACTAGCGCAGTTCTTC
CASSSGLAQFF
>NA|NA|TRBJ2-5|TRBV7-2
TGTGCCAGCACCCCCCTTGGCAGCCAAGAGACCCAGTACTTC
CASTPLGSQETQYF
>TRBD1|NA|TRBJ1-3|TRBV4-1
TGCGCCAGCAGCCAAGCGACAGGGATGCGAAACACCATATATTTT
CASSQATGMRNTIYF
>NA|NA|TRBJ1-4|TRBV28
TGTGCCAGCAGTTTACCGGGGGACCCTGAAAAACTGTTTTTT
CASSLPGDPEKLFF
>TRBD2|NA|TRBJ2-3|TRBV6-6
TGTGCCAGCACCGTCTCGGGGGGTACGCAGTATTTT
CASTVSGGTQYF
>NA|NA|TRBJ1-5|TRBV4-1
TGCGCCAGCAGCCAAGAGGTGGGCAATCAGCCCCAGCATTTT
CASSQEVGNQPQHF
>TRBD2|NA|TRBJ2-3|TRBV7-8
TGTGCCAGCAGCTTAGTCGGACTAGCGGGAGTCATCGATACGCAGTATTTT
CASSLVGLAGVIDTQYF
>NA|NA|TRBJ2-1|TRBV7-9
TGTGCCAGCAGCTCCACACTGGGACCGACGATTGAGCAGTTCTTC
CASSSTLGPTIEQFF
>NA|NA|TRBJ1-3|TRBV2
TGTGCCAGCGGAACGATATCGTCGGGTCCTGGAAACACCATATATTTT
CASGTISSGPGNTIYF
>NA|NA|TRBJ2-1|TRBV7-9
TGTGCCAGCAGCTTAGGGCCAGTAGATTACAATGAGCAGTTCTTC
CASSLGPVDYNEQFF
>NA|NA|TRBJ2-3|TRBV4-2
TGTGCCAGCAGCCAAGAAATCGGGTCTACGCAGTATTTT
CASSQEIGSTQYF
>NA|NA|TRBJ2-5|TRBV30
TGTGCCTGGAGTTCCCAGGGCGAGACCCAGTACTTC
CAWSSQGETQYF
>TRBD2|NA|TRBJ2-2|TRBV7-3
TGTGCCAGCAGCTCCCTAGCGGGAGTTGGCGGGGAGCTGTTTTTT
CASSSLAGVGGELFF
>NA|NA|TRBJ2-5|TRBV10-3
TGTGCCATCAGAAGCGAGAAAGAGACCCAGTACTTC
CAIRSEKETQYF
>NA|NA|TRBJ1-4|TRBV19
TGTGCCAGTAGTATCACAGGGCGTTCGGAAAAACTGTTTTTT
CASSITGRSEKLFF
>TRBD2|NA|TRBJ2-3|TRBV29-1
TGCAGCGCGGGACTAGGTAGCACAGATACGCAGTATTTT
CSAGLGSTDTQYF
>NA|NA|TRBJ2-3|TRBV7-9
TGTGCCAGCAGCTTTTTGAGGGGAATATTTGCAGATACGCAGTATTTT
CASSFLRGIFADTQYF
>NA|NA|TRBJ2-5|TRBV5-6
TGTGCCAGCAGCTTGGGGGGCAGGCACCAGGAGACCCAGTACTTC
CASSLGGRHQETQYF
>NA|NA|TRBJ1-1|TRBV18
TGTGCCAGCTCCCCGACAGGAAGTAACACTGAAGCTTTCTTT
CASSPTGSNTEAFF
>TRBD1|NA|TRBJ2-7|TRBV19
TGTGCCAGTAGAAAGGCAGGACAGGGGCCATCCTACGAGCAGTACTTC
CASRKAGQGPSYEQYF
>NA|NA|TRBJ1-5|TRBV19
TGTGCCAGTAGTATAGATACTGGACACCCCAATCAGCCCCAGCATTTT
CASSIDTGHPNQPQHF
>NA|NA|TRBJ2-2|TRBV27
TGTGCCAGCACCCCTCAGGCTCCCCCAAACACCGGGGAGCTGTTTTTT
CASTPQAPPNTGELFF
>NA|NA|TRBJ1-3|TRBV7-2
TGTGCCAGCAGCTTAGGCTCAGGTCCCCGTGAAAACACCATATATTTT
CASSLGSGPRENTIYF
>TRBD2|NA|TRBJ2-7|TRBV7-9
TGTGCCAGCAGCTTAGTTTATACTAGCGGGAGTTCCGAGCAGTACTTC
CASSLVYTSGSSEQYF
>TRBD1|NA|TRBJ2-7|TRBV7-2
TGTGCCAGCAGCCCCAACAGGGGGGTCTACGAGCAGTACTTC
CASSPNRGVYEQYF
>NA|NA|TRBJ2-7|TRBV6-5
TGTGCCAGCAGTTACTCGTCGGGGGGCGGCTACGAGCAGTACTTC
CASSYSSGGGYEQYF
>TRBD1|NA|TRBJ1-1|TRBV28
TGTGCCAGCAGGAGATCACAGGGGGGATTTGAAGCTTTCTTT
CASRRSQGGFEAFF
>NA|NA|TRBJ1-5|TRBV18
TGTGCCAGCTCACTTTTGGGAGATAATCAGCCCCAGCATTTT
CASSLLGDNQPQHF
>NA|NA|TRBJ1-2|TRBV30
TGTGCCGGGAGTGGAGGGGGGAAGAAGGTGGACTATGGCTACACCTTC
CAGSGGGKKVDYGYTF
>TRBD1|NA|TRBJ1-2|TRBV30
TGTGCCTGGAGGGGAGTAGTCGACAGGGCACCTAACTATGGCTACACCTTC
CAWRGVVDRAPNYGYTF
>NA|NA|TRBJ2-7|TRBV5-4
TGTGCCAGCAGCTCCGGACGGTTTGAAAGCTCCTACGAGCAGTACTTC
CASSSGRFESSYEQYF
>TRBD1|NA|TRBJ1-3|TRBV6-1
TGTGCCAGCTCCCAGACAGGGCTCGGCGGAAACACCATATATTTT
CASSQTGLGGNTIYF
>NA|once|TRBJ1-5|TRBV28
TGTGCCAGCAGTCCGACCCTCGGGCCCCATCAGCCCCAGCATTTT
CASSPTLGPHQPQHF
>NA|NA|TRBJ1-2|TRBV28
TGTGCCAGCATGGAGAAGTATGGCTACACCTTC
CASMEKYGYTF
>TRBD2|NA|TRBJ2-2|TRBV4-2
TGTGCCAGCAGCCAAGAGGGGCGGGAGGGATGGAACACCGGGGAGCTGTTTTTT
CASSQEGREGWNTGELFF
>NA|NA|TRBJ1-5|TRBV7-6
TGTGCCAGCAGCTTACGGGGTTACGGAAGTCAGCCCCAGCATTTT
CASSLRGYGSQPQHF
>TRBD2|NA|TRBJ2-3|TRBV9
TGTGCCAGCAGCGTCGTGGCGGGAGGGCCCATAGATACGCAGTATTTT
CASSVVAGGPIDTQYF
>NA|NA|TRBJ2-5|TRBV5-6
TGTGCCAGCAGCTCTGGGACATTGAAGACCCAGTACTTC
CASSSGTLKTQYF